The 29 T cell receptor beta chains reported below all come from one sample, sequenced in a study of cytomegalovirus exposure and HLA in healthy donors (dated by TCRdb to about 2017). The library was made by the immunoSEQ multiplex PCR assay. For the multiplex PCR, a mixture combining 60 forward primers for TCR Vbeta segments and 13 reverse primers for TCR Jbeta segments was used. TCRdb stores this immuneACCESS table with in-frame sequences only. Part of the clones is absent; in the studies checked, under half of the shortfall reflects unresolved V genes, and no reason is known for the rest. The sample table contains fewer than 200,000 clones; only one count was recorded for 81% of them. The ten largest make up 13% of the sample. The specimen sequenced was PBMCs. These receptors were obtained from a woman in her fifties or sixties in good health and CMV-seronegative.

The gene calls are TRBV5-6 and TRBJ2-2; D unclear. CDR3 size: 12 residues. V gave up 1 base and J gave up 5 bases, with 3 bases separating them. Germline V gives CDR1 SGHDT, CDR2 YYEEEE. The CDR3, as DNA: TGTGCCAGCAGCTTGACTACCGGGGAGCTGTTTTTT. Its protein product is CASSLTTGELFF.

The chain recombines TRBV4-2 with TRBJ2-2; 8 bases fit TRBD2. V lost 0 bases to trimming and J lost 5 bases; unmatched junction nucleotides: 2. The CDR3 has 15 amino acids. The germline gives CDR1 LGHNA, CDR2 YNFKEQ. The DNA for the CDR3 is TGTGCCAGCAGCCAAGAAGGCGGGAGGACCGGGGAGCTGTTTTTT. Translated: CASSQEGGRTGELFF.

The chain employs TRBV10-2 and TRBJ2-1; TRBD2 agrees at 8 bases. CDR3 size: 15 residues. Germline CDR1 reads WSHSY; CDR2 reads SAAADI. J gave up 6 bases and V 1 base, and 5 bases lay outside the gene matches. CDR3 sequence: CASSEWGLAGNEQFF. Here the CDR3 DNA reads TGCGCCAGCAGTGAGTGGGGGCTAGCGGGCAATGAGCAGTTCTTC.

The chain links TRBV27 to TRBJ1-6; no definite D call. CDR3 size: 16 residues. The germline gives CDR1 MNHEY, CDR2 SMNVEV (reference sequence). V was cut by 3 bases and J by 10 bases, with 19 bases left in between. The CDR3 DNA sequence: TGTGCCAGCAGTTTCCGATACATTGAAGGGAGGTCACCCCTCCACTTT. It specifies CASSFRYIEGRSPLHF.

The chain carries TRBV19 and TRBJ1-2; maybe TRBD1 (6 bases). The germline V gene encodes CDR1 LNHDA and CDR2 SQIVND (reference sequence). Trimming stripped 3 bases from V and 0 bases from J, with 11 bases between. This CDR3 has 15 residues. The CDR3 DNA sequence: TGTGCCAGTAGTATGGACAGTTTTTCTAACTATGGCTACACCTTC. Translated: CASSMDSFSNYGYTF.

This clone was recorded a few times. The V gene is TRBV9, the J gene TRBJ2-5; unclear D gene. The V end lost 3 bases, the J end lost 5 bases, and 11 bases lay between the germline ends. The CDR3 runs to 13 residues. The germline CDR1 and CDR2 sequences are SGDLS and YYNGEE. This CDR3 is CASSGGVKETQYF. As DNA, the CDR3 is TGTGCCAGCAGCGGAGGCGTAAAGGAGACCCAGTACTTC.

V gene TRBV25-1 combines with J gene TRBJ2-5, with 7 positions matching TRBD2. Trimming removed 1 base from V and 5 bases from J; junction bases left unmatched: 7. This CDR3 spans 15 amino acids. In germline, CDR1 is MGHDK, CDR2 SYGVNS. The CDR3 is CASSEFARGGETQYF. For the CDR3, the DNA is TGTGCCAGCAGTGAATTCGCTAGGGGAGGGGAGACCCAGTACTTC.

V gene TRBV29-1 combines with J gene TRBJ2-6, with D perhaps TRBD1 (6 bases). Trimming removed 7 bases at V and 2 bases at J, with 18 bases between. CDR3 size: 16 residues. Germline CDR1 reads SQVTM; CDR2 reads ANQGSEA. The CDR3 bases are TGCAGCGCAGAGTTACAGGGAAGGGCTGGGGCCAACGTCCTGACTTTC. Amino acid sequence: CSAELQGRAGANVLTF.

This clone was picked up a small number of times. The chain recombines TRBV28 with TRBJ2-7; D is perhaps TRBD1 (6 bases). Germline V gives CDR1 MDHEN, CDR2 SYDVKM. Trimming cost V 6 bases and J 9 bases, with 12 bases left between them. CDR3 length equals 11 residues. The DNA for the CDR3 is TGTGCCAGCAGCACAGGGACACCGCAGTACTTC. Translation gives CASSTGTPQYF.

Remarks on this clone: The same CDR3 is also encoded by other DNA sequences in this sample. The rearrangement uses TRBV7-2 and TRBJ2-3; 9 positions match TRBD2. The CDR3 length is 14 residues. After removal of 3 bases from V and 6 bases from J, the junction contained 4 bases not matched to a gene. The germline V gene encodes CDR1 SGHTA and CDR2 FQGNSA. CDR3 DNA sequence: TGTGCCAGCAGCTTCGGGCTAGCGGGGGATACGCAGTATTTT. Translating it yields CASSFGLAGDTQYF.

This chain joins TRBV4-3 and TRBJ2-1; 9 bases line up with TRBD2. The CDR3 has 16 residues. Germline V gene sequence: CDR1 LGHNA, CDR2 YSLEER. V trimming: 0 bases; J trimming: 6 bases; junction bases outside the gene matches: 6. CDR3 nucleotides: TGCGCCAGCAGCCAAGATCGAATAGCGGGGGTCAATGAGCAGTTCTTC. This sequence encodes CASSQDRIAGVNEQFF.

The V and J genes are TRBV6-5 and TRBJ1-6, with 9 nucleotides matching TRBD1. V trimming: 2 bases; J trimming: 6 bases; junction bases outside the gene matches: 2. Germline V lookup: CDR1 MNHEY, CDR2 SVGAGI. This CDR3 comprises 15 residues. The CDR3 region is CASSYQDRGNSPLHF. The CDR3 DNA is TGTGCCAGCAGTTACCAGGACAGGGGTAATTCACCCCTCCACTTT.

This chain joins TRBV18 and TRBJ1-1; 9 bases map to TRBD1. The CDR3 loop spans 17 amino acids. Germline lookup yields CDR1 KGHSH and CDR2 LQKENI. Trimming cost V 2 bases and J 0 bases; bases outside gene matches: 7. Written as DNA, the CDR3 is TGTGCCAGCTCACCAAAAGGGACAGGGTACATGAACACTGAAGCTTTCTTT. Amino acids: CASSPKGTGYMNTEAFF.

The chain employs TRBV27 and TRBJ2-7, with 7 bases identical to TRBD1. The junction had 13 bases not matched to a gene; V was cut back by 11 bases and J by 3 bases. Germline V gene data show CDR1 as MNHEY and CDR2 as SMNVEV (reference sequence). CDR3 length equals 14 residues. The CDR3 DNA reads TGTGCCTGCATACCACGGGACAGTAGCTACGAGCAGTACTTC. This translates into CACIPRDSSYEQYF.

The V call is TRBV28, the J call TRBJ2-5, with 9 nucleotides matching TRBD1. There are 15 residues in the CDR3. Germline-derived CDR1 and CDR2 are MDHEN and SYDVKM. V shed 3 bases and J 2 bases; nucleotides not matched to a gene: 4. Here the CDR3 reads CASSFGGTGQETQYF. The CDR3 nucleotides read TGTGCCAGCAGTTTCGGGGGGACAGGGCAAGAGACCCAGTACTTC.

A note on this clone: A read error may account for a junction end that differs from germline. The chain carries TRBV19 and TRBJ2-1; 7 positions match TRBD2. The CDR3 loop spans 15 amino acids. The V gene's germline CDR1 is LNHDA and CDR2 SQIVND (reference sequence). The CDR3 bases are TGTGCCAGTAGGTCTAGCGGAGGCCCCTACAATGAGCCGTTCTTC. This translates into CASRSSGGPYNEPFF.

The CDR3 sequence is CASSPDRGADYGYTF. CDR3 DNA: TGTGCCAGCAGCCCTGACAGGGGTGCAGACTATGGCTACACCTTC. V and J are TRBV7-9 and TRBJ1-2, with TRBD1 matching over 8 bases. This CDR3 contains 15 residues. V gave up 5 bases and J gave up 3 bases; unmatched junction bases: 8. Germline CDR1 reads SEHNR; CDR2 reads FQNEAQ (reference sequence).

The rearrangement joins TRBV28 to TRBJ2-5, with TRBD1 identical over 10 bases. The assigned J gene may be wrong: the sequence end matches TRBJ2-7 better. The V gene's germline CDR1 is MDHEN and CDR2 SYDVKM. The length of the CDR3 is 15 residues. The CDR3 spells CASSTAGTGVHEQYF. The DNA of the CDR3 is TGTGCCAGCAGTACAGCCGGGACAGGGGTCCACGAGCAGTACTTC.

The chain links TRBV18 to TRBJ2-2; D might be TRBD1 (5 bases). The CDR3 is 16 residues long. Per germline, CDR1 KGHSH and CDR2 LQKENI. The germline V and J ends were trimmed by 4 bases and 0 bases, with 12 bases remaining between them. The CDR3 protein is CASSQMTVPNTGELFF. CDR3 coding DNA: TGTGCCAGCTCACAGATGACAGTCCCGAACACCGGGGAGCTGTTTTTT. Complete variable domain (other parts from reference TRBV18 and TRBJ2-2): NAGVMQNPRHLVRRRGQEARLRCSPMKGHSHVYWYRQLPEEGLKFMVYLQKENIIDESGMPKERFSAEFPKEGPSILRIQQVVRGDSAAYFCASSQMTVPNTGELFFGEGSRLTVL.

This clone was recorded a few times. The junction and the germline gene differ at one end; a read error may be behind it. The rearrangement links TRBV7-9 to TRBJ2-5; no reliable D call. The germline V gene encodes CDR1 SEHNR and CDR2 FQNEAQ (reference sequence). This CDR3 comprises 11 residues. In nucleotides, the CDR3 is TGTTCCAGCAGTCAACAGGAGACCCAGTACTTC. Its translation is CSSSQQETQYF.

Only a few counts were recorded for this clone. In nucleotides, the CDR3 is TGCGCCAGCAGCTTGGGGCTGCGGGGGGGCCTGGCAGATACGCAGTATTTT. Its translation: CASSLGLRGGLADTQYF. The V gene is TRBV5-1, the J gene TRBJ2-3; 9 bases agree with TRBD2. The CDR3 runs to 17 residues. Germline trimming cut 0 bases from V and 4 bases from J; bases unmatched to any gene: 9. Germline loops: CDR1 SGHRS, CDR2 YFSETQ.

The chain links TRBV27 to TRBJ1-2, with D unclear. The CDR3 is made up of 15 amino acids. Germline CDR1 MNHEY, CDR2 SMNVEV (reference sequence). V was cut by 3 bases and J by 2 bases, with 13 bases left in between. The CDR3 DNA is TGTGCCAGCAGTTTCCTGCCGGGAAAGAACTATGGCTACACCTTC. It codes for CASSFLPGKNYGYTF.

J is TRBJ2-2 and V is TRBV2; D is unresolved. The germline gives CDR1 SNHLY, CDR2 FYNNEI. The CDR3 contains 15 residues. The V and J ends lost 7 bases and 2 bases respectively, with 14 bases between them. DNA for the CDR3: TGTGCCAGCACCCTCACACGATCAAACACCGGGGAGCTGTTTTTT. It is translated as CASTLTRSNTGELFF.

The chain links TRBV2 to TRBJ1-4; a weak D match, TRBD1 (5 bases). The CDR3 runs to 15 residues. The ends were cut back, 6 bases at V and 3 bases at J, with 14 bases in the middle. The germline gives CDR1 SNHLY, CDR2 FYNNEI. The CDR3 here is CASRAQGMANEKLFF. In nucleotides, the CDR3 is TGTGCCAGCAGAGCCCAGGGTATGGCTAATGAAAAACTGTTTTTT.

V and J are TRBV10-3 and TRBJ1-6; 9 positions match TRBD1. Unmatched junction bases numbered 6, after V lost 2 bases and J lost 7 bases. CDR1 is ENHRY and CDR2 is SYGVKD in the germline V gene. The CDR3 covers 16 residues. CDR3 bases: TGTGCCATCAGTGAGGGGACAGGGTTTAGAAATTCACCCCTCCACTTT. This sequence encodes CAISEGTGFRNSPLHF.

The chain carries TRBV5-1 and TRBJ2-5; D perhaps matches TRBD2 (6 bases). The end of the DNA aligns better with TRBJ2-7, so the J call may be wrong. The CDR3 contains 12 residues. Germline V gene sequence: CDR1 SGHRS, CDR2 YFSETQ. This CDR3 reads CASSLQEGEQYF. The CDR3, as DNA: TGCGCCAGCAGCTTACAGGAGGGCGAGCAGTACTTC.

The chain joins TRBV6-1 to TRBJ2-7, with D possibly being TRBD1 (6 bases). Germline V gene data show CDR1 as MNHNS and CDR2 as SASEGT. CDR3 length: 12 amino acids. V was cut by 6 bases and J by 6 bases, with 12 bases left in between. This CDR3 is CASSYTGIEQYF. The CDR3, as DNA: TGTGCCAGCAGCTACACAGGGATCGAGCAGTACTTC.

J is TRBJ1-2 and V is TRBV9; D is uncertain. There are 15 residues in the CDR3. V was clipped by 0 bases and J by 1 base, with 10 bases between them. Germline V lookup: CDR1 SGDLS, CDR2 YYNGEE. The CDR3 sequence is CASSVAPLSNYGYTF. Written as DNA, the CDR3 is TGTGCCAGCAGCGTAGCCCCCTTGAGTAACTATGGCTACACCTTC. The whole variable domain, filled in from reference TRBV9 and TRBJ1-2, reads DSGVTQTPKHLITATGQRVTLRCSPRSGDLSVYWYQQSLDQGLQFLIQYYNGEERAKGNILERFSAQQFPDLHSELNLSSLELGDSALYFCASSVAPLSNYGYTFGSGTRLTVV.

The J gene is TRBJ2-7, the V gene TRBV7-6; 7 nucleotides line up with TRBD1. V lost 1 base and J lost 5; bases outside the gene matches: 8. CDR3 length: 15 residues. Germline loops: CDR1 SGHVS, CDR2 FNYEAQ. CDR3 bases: TGTGCCAGCAGCTTAGTAGGGGGCGGAATCGACGAGCAGTACTTC. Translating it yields CASSLVGGGIDEQYF. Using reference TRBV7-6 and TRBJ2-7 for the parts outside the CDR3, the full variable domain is GAGVSQSPRYKVTKRGQDVALRCDPISGHVSLYWYRQALGQGPEFLTYFNYEAQQDKSGLPNDRFSAERPEGSISTLTIQRTEQRDSAMYRCASSLVGGGIDEQYFGPGTRLTVT.